This TCR beta chain was profiled in a study of shared clonotypes between healthy human individuals. At the level of the study: Donor ages ranged 18 to 49 years: a couple of women, a few men.

CD45RO-negative cells were positively selected for CCR7, leaving out terminally differentiated effector memory CD45RA+ cells. A deep-level run was used for the assay. Clones were sequenced by immunoSEQ multiplex PCR, and TCRdb holds only the in-frame ones, with some missing. The top ten hold 0.11% of the sample, which has hundreds of thousands of clones, roughly 95% seen once. This receptor was identified in a woman aged 25 to 39 in good health. The sample consisted of naive CD8+ T cells sorted from blood.

The CDR3: CASSHRGLAEEKLFF. CDR3 nucleotides: TGCGCCAGCAGCCACCGGGGACTAGCCGAAGAAAAACTGTTTTTT. The chain is built from TRBV4-1 and TRBJ1-4; D might be TRBD1 (5 bases). With 3 bases removed from V and 8 bases from J, the gap between germline ends came to 16 bases. Germline lookup yields CDR1 MGHRA and CDR2 YSYEKL. The CDR3 is 15 residues long.